This T cell receptor beta chain stems from a study of response to subunit inactivated influenza vaccine. TCRdb fed the RT-PCR reads into MiXCR, producing one record per CDR3 protein. The data contain a few hundred thousand distinct CDR3 sequences, around 11% of them seen just once; the ten biggest clones take up approximately 11%. Deletions cut 4 bases from V and 7 bases from J, with 14 bases between. The CDR3 totals 14 residues. Germline values: CDR1 LGHDT, CDR2 YNNKEL (reference sequence). This same sample was also taken into another study, of T cells expressing NK-cell markers. That study reports: TCR beta cDNA was generated via 5'RACE template switching incorporating UMIs. It was from sorted CD3+CD56+NKG2C+, CD3+CD56+NKG2C- and CD3+CD56-NKG2C+ T cells that TCR beta repertoires came. Sequencing covered eight donors, seven HCMV-seropositive and one seronegative. Sorting in several experiments was restricted by an anti-gamma-delta TCR antibody to alpha-beta TCR T cells. Unclear, still, was the HCMV specificity of the expanded NKG2C+ T cell clones.

The chain is built from TRBV3-1 and TRBJ2-1; D is undetermined. This TCR was sampled from a man between 50 and 59 years old who received an inactivated influenza vaccine. The specimen was PBMCs from blood, collected on the day of vaccination. In DNA form, the CDR3 reads TGTGCCAGCAGCCTAAAAAGCGTCAGGAATGAGCAGTTCTTC. It codes for CASSLKSVRNEQFF.